The next 16 T cell receptor beta chains were all read from a single sample in a study of blood T cells in healthy people across ages (dated by TCRdb to about 2015). The method was 5' RACE. Instrument used: Illumina HiSeq 2500. A second roughly 7 to 12 cycle PCR used a sample-barcoded 5' primer and a J-beta primer mix. Using fastp at Q25 and MiXCR, TCRdb reprocessed the public reads and kept productive beta chains. Rows are combined by CDR3 protein, so each entry shows the most common genes and DNA. This sample lists a few hundred thousand distinct CDR3 sequences; roughly a quarter were detected once. The ten top clones hold approximately 3.3% of the sample. The same specimen was also included in a second study, on T cells of mothers and their children.

Sequenced: blood. All receptors derive from a boy between 2 and 10 years old in good health.

This clonotype was counted a few times. This chain joins TRBV7-8 and TRBJ2-7; D gene unclear. Trimming shortened V by 4 bases and J by 0 bases, and 7 bases separated the two germline ends. This CDR3 contains 13 residues. Germline assignment: CDR1 SGHVS and CDR2 FQNEAQ. DNA for the CDR3: TGTGCCAGCAGCTCGGACGGCTCCTACGAGCAGTACTTC. As protein: CASSSDGSYEQYF.

This clonotype was counted a few times. The chain has TRBV6-2 or TRBV6-3 and TRBJ1-1; a weak D match, TRBD1 (5 bases). The CDR3 is made up of 14 amino acids. In germline, CDR1 is MNHEY, CDR2 SVGEGT. V was pared by 6 bases and J by 0 bases, with 11 bases between. The CDR3: CASSAPGLNTEAFF. The CDR3 DNA follows: TGTGCCAGCAGCGCCCCAGGGCTGAACACTGAAGCTTTCTTT.

On this clonotype itself: Since a much larger clone is just one base distant, this may be a read error. This rearrangement joins TRBV12-3 or TRBV12-4 to TRBJ2-7; tentative D call: TRBD1 (5 bases). The CDR3 runs 13 residues. The V end lost 1 base, the J end lost 8 bases, and 12 bases lay between the germline ends. The CDR3 protein is CASSLGGRGQQYF. CDR3 nucleotides: TGTGCCAGCAGTTTAGGAGGTAGGGGCCAGCAGTACTTC.

The CDR3 loop reads CASSLRGLKQETQYF. CDR3 bases: TGTGCCAGCAGTTTGCGGGGGCTAAAACAAGAGACCCAGTACTTC. The V call is TRBV12-3 or TRBV12-4, the J call TRBJ2-5, with D perhaps TRBD2 (7 bases). The CDR3 is 15 residues long. V lost 3 bases, J lost 2 bases, and 13 bases lay in between.

The chain has TRBV5-5 and TRBJ2-5; no firm D call. V was pared by 3 bases and J by 5 bases, with 14 bases between. The CDR3 is 14 residues long. Germline V CDR1 and CDR2: SGHKS, YYEKEE (reference sequence). DNA for the CDR3: TGTGCCAGCAGCTCCCACTTGCCTCGGGAGACCCAGTACTTC. Translation gives CASSSHLPRETQYF.

Notes on this clonotype: An end of the junction differs from the germline gene, which may be a read error. The chain links TRBV18 to TRBJ2-4; 7 bases are shared with TRBD2. The CDR3 spans 17 residues. Per germline, CDR1 KGHSH and CDR2 LQKENI. In DNA, the CDR3 is TGTGCCAGCTCACCTGGACTCCACCGACTAGCCAAAAACGTTCAGTACTTC. Its protein product is CASSPGLHRLAKNVQYF. The full variable domain, with the rest looked up from reference TRBV18 and TRBJ2-4, is NAGVMQNPRHLVRRRGQEARLRCSPMKGHSHVYWYRQLPEEGLKFMVYLQKENIIDESGMPKERFSAEFPKEGPSILRIQQVVRGDSAAYFCASSPGLHRLAKNVQYFGAGTRLSVL.

The chain couples TRBV5-1 to TRBJ2-1; 7 bases are a match to TRBD2. With 4 bases clipped from V and 5 bases from J, the junction kept 9 bases outside the gene matches. CDR1 and CDR2 (germline): SGHRS, YFSETQ. The CDR3 is 15 residues long. CDR3 DNA: TGCGCCAGCAGCCCTCTGGCGGGAGTTAACAATGAGCAGTTCTTC. Translation: CASSPLAGVNNEQFF.

The chain uses TRBV20-1 and TRBJ2-1; 7 nucleotides match TRBD2. The J segment lost 3 bases and the V segment lost 5 bases, leaving 10 bases of the junction unmatched. The CDR3 spans 15 residues. Germline assignment: CDR1 DFQATT and CDR2 SNEGSKA (reference sequence). The CDR3 loop is CSASQSGKYYNEQFF. In nucleotides, the CDR3 is TGCAGTGCTTCCCAAAGCGGGAAATACTACAATGAGCAGTTCTTC.

The chain combines TRBV9 with TRBJ2-5; D is ambiguous. CDR1 and CDR2 (germline): SGDLS, YYNGEE. The CDR3 contains 13 residues. Trimming pared 4 bases from V and 5 bases from J, leaving 12 bases between. As DNA, the CDR3 is TGTGCCAGCAGCCCTCGGACCTCGGAGACCCAGTACTTC. As protein: CASSPRTSETQYF.

This clonotype was recorded a few times. CDR3 sequence: CASSLASFRRAQETQYF. The DNA for the CDR3 is TGTGCCAGCAGCTTAGCGTCCTTTCGGCGGGCCCAAGAGACCCAGTACTTC. The chain couples TRBV7-9 to TRBJ2-5, with a weak D call TRBD2 (5 bases). The CDR3 sequence is 17 residues long. V was cut by 0 bases and J by 1 base, with 15 bases left in between. Germline V gene data show CDR1 as SEHNR and CDR2 as FQNEAQ (reference sequence).

V and J are TRBV5-5 and TRBJ1-6, with D tentatively TRBD1 (5 bases). In germline, CDR1 is SGHKS, CDR2 YYEKEE (reference sequence). The CDR3 has 15 residues. V was shortened by 5 bases and J by 6 bases, with 15 bases between the two germline ends. In DNA form, the CDR3 reads TGTGCCAGCAGTAAAGGGGACCGGGGTAATTCACCCCTCCACTTT. Translated: CASSKGDRGNSPLHF.

The chain recombines TRBV7-9 with TRBJ2-4, with D possibly being TRBD2 (5 bases). V was pared by 6 bases and J by 8 bases, with 14 bases between. Germline V lookup: CDR1 SEHNR, CDR2 FQNEAQ (reference sequence). The CDR3 is 13 amino acids. CDR3 residues: CASRFAPRDIQYF. CDR3 sequence (DNA): TGTGCCAGCAGGTTCGCTCCGAGGGACATTCAGTACTTC.

The chain links TRBV4-1 to TRBJ2-7; 8 bases are a match to TRBD2. Germline loops: CDR1 MGHRA, CDR2 YSYEKL. The length of the CDR3 is 15 residues. V dropped 1 base and J dropped 3; count of bases not matched to a gene: 5. Written as DNA, the CDR3 is TGCGCCAGCAGCCAAGTCGGGACTAGGGACTACGAGCAGTACTTC. This gives the protein CASSQVGTRDYEQYF.

This clonotype appeared a few times. This chain connects TRBV6-6 to TRBJ1-1, with D unresolved. The V gene's germline CDR1 is MNHNY and CDR2 SVGAGI (reference sequence). The CDR3 runs 12 residues. Trimming cost V 0 bases and J 4 bases, with 3 bases left between them. The CDR3 reads CASSYSVTEAFF. DNA of the CDR3: TGTGCCAGCAGTTACTCGGTCACTGAAGCTTTCTTT.

This chain links TRBV12-3 or TRBV12-4 with TRBJ2-3; 14 nucleotides match TRBD2. The CDR3 length is 20 residues. The trim removed 5 bases at V and 2 bases at J, leaving 15 bases unmatched. The CDR3 reads CASSPSVWGLAGVDTDTQYF. Here the CDR3 DNA reads TGTGCCAGCAGTCCTTCCGTTTGGGGACTAGCGGGAGTCGACACAGATACGCAGTATTTT.

This clonotype came up a few times. The V gene is TRBV3-1, the J gene TRBJ2-4; TRBD2 matches 7 bases. Per the germline V gene, CDR1 is LGHDT and CDR2 is YNNKEL (reference sequence). The V segment lost 4 bases and the J segment 0 bases; nucleotides outside the gene matches: 9. This CDR3 comprises 17 residues. The CDR3 DNA is TGTGCCAGCAGCCCGTCATCGGGACTACAAGCCAAAAACATTCAGTACTTC. This codes for CASSPSSGLQAKNIQYF.